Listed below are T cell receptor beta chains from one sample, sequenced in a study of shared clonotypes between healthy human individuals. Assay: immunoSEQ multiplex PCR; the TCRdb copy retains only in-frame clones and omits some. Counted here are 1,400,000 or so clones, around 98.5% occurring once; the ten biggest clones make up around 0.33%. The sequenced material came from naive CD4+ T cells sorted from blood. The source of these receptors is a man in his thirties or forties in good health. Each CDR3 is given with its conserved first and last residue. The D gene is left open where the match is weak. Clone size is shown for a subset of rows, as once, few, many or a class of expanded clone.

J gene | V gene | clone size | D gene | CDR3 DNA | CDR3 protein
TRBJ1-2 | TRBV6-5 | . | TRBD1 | TGTGCCAGCAGTTCGGGACAGGGCTATGGCTACACCTTC | CASSSGQGYGYTF
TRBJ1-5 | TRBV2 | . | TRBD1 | TGTGCCAGCCGCAAGGACAGGGCGGCAGTTCAGCCCCAGCATTTT | CASRKDRAAVQPQHF
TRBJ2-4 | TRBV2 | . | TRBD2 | TGTGCCAGCAGCACTAGCGAAAGCATTCAGTACTTC | CASSTSESIQYF
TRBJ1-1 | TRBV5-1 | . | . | TGCGCCAGCAGCTTGGGCGGGGCCTCAGACACTGAAGCTTTCTTT | CASSLGGASDTEAFF
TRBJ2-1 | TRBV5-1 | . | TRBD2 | TGCGCCAGCAGCGGAGGGAGGGCGGAGTATGAGCAGTTCTTC | CASSGGRAEYEQFF
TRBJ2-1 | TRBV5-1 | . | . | TGCGCCAGCAGCTTGGTAGCGGAGACCTACAATGAGCAGTTCTTC | CASSLVAETYNEQFF
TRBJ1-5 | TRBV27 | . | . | TGTGCCAGCAGTTTATCGCCTGGTCAGCCCCAGCATTTT | CASSLSPGQPQHF
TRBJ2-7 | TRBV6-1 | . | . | TGTGCCAGCAGGCCCCCGAGGACAGCGGCCTACGAGCAGTACTTC | CASRPPRTAAYEQYF
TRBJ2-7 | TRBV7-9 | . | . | TGTGCCAGCAGCTCGCGGGCCCCAGCGGTCGAGCAGTACTTC | CASSSRAPAVEQYF
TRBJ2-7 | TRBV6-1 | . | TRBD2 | TGTGCCAGCAACCCGGCGGGAGGGCCCTACGAGCAGTACTTC | CASNPAGGPYEQYF
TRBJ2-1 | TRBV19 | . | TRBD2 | TGTGCCAGTAGTATCCGGCTAGCGGCCCCAGCTGAGCAGTTCTTC | CASSIRLAAPAEQFF
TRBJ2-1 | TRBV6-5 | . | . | TGTGCCAGCAGTTACTCAATCGGGGTCGGGTACAATGAGCAGTTCTTC | CASSYSIGVGYNEQFF
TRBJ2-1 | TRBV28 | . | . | TGTGCCAGCAGTTTAGACCGATACAATGAGCAGTTCTTC | CASSLDRYNEQFF
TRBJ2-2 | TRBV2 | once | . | TGTGCCAGCATACAGGGAGGGAACACCGGGGAGCTGTTTTTT | CASIQGGNTGELFF
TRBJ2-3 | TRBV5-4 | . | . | TGTGCCAGCAGCTTGACTAGCCAGGGCACAGATACGCAGTATTTT | CASSLTSQGTDTQYF
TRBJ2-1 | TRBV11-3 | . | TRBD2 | TGTGCCAGCAGCTCCGGGGGGAATGAGCAGTTCTTC | CASSSGGNEQFF
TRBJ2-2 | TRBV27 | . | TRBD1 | TGTGCCAGCCGCCTCTGGGGGACAGGCATTGATACCGGGGAGCTGTTTTTT | CASRLWGTGIDTGELFF
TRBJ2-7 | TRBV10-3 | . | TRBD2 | TGTGCCATTGGACTAGCGGGAAAGTACGAGCAGTACTTC | CAIGLAGKYEQYF
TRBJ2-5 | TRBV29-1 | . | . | TGCAGCGTTGCTGGAGCGGATCAAGAGACCCAGTACTTC | CSVAGADQETQYF
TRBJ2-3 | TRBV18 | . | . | TGTGCCAGCTCACCGATCTCAGGGTCATCGTTGACAGATACGCAGTATTTT | CASSPISGSSLTDTQYF
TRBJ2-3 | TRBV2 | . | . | TGTGCCAGCAGTGTTGCAAGCACAGATACGCAGTATTTT | CASSVASTDTQYF
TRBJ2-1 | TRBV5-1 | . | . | TGCGCCAGCAGCCCCGGTCTTCAGCCCTACAATGAGCAGTTCTTC | CASSPGLQPYNEQFF
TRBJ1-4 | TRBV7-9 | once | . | TGTGCCAGCAGCTTAGCGTTAGGGGCCCGAAATGAAAAACTGTTTTTT | CASSLALGARNEKLFF
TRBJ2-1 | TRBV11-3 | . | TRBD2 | TGTGCCAGCAGCTTTAGCGGGAGTTCCTACAATGAGCAGTTCTTC | CASSFSGSSYNEQFF